This entry features one TCR beta chain sequence. This specimen belongs to a study of T cells in Graves' hyperthyroidism and ophthalmopathy. RNA transcripts gave rise to amplified TCR beta CDR3 regions. TCR CDR3 underwent first-round RT-PCR with the HTBI primer set. A single record per CDR3 protein comes from TCRdb applying MiXCR to the multiplex PCR reads. The data hold 330,000 or so distinct CDR3 sequences, with roughly 20% observed a single time. The CDR3 covers 15 residues. The J segment lost 5 bases and the V segment lost 6 bases, leaving 9 bases of the junction unmatched. Per germline, CDR1 MNHNS and CDR2 SASEGT.

Sequencing was performed on blood. The V call is TRBV6-1, the J call TRBJ2-5; 10 positions agree with TRBD2. The TCR originated in a woman aged 40 to 49 with Graves' ophthalmopathy. The CDR3 region is CASRGAGGPRETQYF. The CDR3 region has the DNA TGTGCCAGCAGGGGAGCGGGAGGGCCGAGGGAGACCCAGTACTTC.